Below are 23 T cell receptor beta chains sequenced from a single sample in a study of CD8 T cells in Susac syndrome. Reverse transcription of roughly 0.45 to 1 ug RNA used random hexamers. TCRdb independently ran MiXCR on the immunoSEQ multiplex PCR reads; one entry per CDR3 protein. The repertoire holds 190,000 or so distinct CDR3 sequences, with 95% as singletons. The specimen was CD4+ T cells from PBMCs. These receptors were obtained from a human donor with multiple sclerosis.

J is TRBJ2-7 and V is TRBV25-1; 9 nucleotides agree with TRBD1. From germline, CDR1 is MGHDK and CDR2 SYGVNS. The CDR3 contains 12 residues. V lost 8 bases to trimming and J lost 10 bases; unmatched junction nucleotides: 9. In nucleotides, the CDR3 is TGTGCCAGCCCTCCGGGACAGGGAGAACAGTACTTC. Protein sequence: CASPPGQGEQYF.

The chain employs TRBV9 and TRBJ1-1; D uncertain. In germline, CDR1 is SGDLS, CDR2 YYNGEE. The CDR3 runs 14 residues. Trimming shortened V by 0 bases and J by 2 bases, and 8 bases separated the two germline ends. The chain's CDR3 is CASSVGNTNTEAFF. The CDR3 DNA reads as TGTGCCAGCAGCGTAGGAAATACCAACACTGAAGCTTTCTTT. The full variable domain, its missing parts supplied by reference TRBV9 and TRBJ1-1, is DSGVTQTPKHLITATGQRVTLRCSPRSGDLSVYWYQQSLDQGLQFLIQYYNGEERAKGNILERFSAQQFPDLHSELNLSSLELGDSALYFCASSVGNTNTEAFFGQGTRLTVV.

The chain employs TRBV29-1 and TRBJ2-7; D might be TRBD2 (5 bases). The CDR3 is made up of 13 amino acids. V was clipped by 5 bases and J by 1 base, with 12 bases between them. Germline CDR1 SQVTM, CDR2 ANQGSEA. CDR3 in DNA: TGCAGCGTTACTCGGACGGGATCCTACGAGCAGTACGTC. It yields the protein CSVTRTGSYEQYV.

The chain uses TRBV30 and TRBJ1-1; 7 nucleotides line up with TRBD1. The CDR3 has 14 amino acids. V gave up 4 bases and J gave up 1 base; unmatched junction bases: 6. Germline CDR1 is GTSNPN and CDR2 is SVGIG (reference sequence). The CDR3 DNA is TGTGCCTGGACCCGGGACAGCGCGAACACTGAAGCTTTCTTT. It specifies CAWTRDSANTEAFF.

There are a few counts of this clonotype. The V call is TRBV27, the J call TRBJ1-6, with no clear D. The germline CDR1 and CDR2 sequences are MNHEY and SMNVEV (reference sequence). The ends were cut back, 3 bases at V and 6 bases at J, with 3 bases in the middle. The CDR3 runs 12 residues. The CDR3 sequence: CASSFTNSPLHF. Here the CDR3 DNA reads TGTGCCAGCAGTTTTACTAATTCACCCCTCCACTTT.

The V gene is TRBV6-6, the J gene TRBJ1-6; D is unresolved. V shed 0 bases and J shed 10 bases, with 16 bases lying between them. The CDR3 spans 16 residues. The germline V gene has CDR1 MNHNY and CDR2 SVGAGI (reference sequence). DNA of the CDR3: TGTGCCAGCAGTTACTCGATGACGGGTTATGGATCACCCCTCCACTTT. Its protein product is CASSYSMTGYGSPLHF.

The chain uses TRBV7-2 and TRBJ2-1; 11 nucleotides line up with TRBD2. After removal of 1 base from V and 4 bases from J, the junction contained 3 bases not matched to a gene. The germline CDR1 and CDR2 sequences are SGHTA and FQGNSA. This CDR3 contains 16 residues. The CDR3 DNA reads TGTGCCAGCAGCTTAGGAGGGACTAGCGGTTACAATGAGCAGTTCTTC. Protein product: CASSLGGTSGYNEQFF.

The CDR3 bases are TGCAGTGCCACGCCCCGGGGGGCCTACACCTTC. Protein sequence: CSATPRGAYTF. The chain combines TRBV20-1 with TRBJ1-2; possible D gene TRBD1, 6 bases. Germline CDR1 DFQATT, CDR2 SNEGSKA (reference sequence). The CDR3 has 11 residues. V was clipped by 6 bases and J by 10 bases, with 15 bases between them.

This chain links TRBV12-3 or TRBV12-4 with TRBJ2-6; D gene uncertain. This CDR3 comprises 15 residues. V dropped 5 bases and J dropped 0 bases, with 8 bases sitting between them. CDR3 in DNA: TGTGCCAGCAGTCCCGTAAGCTCTGGGGCCAACGTCCTGACTTTC. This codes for CASSPVSSGANVLTF.

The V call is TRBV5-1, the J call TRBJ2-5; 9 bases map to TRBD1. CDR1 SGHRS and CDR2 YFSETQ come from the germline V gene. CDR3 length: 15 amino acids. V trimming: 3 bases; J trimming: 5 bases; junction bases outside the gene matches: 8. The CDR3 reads CASSWGQGIAETQYF. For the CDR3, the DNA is TGCGCCAGCAGCTGGGGACAGGGAATTGCGGAGACCCAGTACTTC.

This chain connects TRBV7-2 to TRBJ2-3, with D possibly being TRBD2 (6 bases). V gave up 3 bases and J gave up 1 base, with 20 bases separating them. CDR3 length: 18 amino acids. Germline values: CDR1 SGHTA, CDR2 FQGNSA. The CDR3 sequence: CASSFHRDGEDRTDTQYF. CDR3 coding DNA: TGTGCCAGCAGCTTCCACCGAGACGGGGAGGATCGCACAGATACGCAGTATTTT.

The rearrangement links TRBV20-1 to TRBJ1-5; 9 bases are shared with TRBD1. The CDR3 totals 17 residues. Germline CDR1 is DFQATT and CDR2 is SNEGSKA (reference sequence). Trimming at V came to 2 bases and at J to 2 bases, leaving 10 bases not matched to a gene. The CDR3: CSARPFTGGAGNQPQHF. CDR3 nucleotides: TGCAGTGCTAGACCGTTTACAGGGGGCGCCGGCAATCAGCCCCAGCATTTT.

The chain's CDR3 is CASSLAGRTSYGYTF. CDR3 DNA: TGTGCCAGCAGTTTAGCCGGGAGAACCAGCTATGGCTACACCTTC. V gene TRBV12-3 or TRBV12-4 combines with J gene TRBJ1-2; D is unresolved. V lost 0 bases and J lost 4, with 12 bases in between. The CDR3 runs 15 residues.

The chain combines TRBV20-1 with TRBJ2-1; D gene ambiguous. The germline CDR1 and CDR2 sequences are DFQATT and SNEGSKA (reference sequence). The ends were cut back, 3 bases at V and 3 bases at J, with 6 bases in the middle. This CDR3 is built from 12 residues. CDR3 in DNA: TGCAGTGCTAGCCCTAACTACAATGAGCAGTTCTTC. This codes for CSASPNYNEQFF.

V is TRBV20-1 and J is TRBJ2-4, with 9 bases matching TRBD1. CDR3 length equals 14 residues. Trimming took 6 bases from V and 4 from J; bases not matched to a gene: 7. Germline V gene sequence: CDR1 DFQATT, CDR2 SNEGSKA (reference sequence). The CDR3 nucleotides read TGCAGTGCAATGACCGGGACAGGGAAAAACATTCAGTACTTC. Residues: CSAMTGTGKNIQYF.

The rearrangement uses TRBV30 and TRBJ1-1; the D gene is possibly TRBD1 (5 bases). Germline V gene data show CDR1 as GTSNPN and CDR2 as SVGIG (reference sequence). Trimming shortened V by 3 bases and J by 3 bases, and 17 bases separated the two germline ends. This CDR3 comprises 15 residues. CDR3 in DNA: TGTGCCTGGAGATCCGCGAGGGGCTGGGACACTGAAGCTTTCTTT. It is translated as CAWRSARGWDTEAFF.

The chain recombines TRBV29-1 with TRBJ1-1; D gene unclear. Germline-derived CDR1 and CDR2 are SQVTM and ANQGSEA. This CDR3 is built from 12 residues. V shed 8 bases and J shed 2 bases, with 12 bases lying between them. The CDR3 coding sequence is TGCAGCTCCCTTAGGAGAAACACTGAAGCTTTCTTT. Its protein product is CSSLRRNTEAFF.

The CDR3 here is CASSIDRPGTDTQYF. The DNA of the CDR3 is TGCGCCAGCAGCATCGACAGACCAGGCACAGATACGCAGTATTTT. The rearrangement links TRBV5-1 to TRBJ2-3; maybe TRBD1 (5 bases). From germline, CDR1 is SGHRS and CDR2 YFSETQ. The V end lost 4 bases, the J end lost 1 base, and 13 bases lay between the germline ends. The CDR3 consists of 15 residues.

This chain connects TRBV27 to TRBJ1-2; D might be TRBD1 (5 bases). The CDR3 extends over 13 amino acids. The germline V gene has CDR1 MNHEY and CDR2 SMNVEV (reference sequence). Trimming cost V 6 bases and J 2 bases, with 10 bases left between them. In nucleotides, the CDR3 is TGTGCCAGCAGGGGAAACAGGAACTATGGCTACACCTTC. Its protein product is CASRGNRNYGYTF.

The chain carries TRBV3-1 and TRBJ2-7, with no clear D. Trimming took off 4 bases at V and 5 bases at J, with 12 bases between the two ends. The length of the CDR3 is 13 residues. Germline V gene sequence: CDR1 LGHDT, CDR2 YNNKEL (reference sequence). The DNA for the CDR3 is TGTGCCAGCAGCCCAAACCGAAGAGACGAGCAGTACGTC. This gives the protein CASSPNRRDEQYV.

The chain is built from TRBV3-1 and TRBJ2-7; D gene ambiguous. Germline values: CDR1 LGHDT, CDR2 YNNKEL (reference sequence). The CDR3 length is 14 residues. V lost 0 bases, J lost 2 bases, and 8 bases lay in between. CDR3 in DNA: TGTGCCAGCAGCCAAGATAGCCATCCCTACGAGCAGTACGTC. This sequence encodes CASSQDSHPYEQYV.

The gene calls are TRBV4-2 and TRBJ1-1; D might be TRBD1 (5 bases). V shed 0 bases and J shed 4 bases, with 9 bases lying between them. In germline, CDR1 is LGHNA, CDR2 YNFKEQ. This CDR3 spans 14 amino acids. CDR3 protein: CASSQDTGGTEAFF. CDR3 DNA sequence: TGTGCCAGCAGCCAAGATACAGGAGGCACTGAAGCTTTCTTT.

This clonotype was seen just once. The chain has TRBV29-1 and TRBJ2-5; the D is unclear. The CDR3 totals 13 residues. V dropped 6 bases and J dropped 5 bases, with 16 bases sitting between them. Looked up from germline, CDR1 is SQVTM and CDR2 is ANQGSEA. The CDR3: CSVPSPGRETQYF. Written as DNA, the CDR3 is TGCAGCGTCCCCAGTCCTGGCCGGGAGACCCAGTACTTC.